This TCR beta chain is drawn from a study of circulating CD8 cells and anti-PD-1 response in melanoma (dated by TCRdb to about 2020). At the level of the whole study: Nivolumab was administered to patients intravenously at 3 mg/kg every 2 weeks. The melanoma cohort included about 13 patients, of whom seven received anti-PD-1 as first-line therapy and six had previously received targeted therapy or immunotherapy. Patients with complete or partial responses were classified as responders; those with stable or progressive disease (RECIST v1.1) as non-responders. A total of some 11 melanoma patients were included in the TCR repertoire analysis, 4 of them responders and 7 non-responders. On on-treatment samples, PD-1 was detected using a biotinylated anti-human IgG4 antibody.

Overall study outcomes, separate from this receptor: The highest diversity was observed in the DNEG repertoire, similar and higher clonality was shown by the PD-1 and DPOS repertoires, and the lowest diversity was found in the TIGIT repertoires. Both treatment-naive and previously treated patients were included in the cohort, and this mixing was noted by the authors as something that could influence results. Tumor material was not accessible, so tumor reactivity was assessed by peptide assays on expanded sorted subsets instead. Because of limited material, replicates were generally not included when the experiments were performed. Only baseline and M1 samples, drawn from a small cohort with few responders, went into the published TCR repertoire comparisons. Repertoires were mostly private between subsets, with fewer than 7.5% of TRB clonotypes shared at M1, and the greatest sharing occurred between DPOS and TIGIT.

The data were produced on a NextSeq 500. The QIAseq Immune Repertoire RNA Library Kit, Human TCR Panel was used to prepare TCR libraries from about 15 ng of total RNA. Sequencing of the TCR libraries was done on an Illumina NextSeq with a Mid Output V2 kit and asymmetric 261x41 paired-end reads. Every TCR library was diluted to 4 nM, then pooled, denatured and loaded at about 0.93 pM. The original methods were these. TCR FASTQ files were processed in the QIAGEN GeneGlobe Data Analysis Center, and downstream analysis was performed in R 3.5.2. Clonality was calculated as one minus Shannon entropy normalized by the log of the number of unique productive sequences. For each subset, Fisher exact tests at 5% FDR were used to find TRA or TRB clonotypes whose abundance differed between baseline and M1. Clonotypes with differential abundance were put into four groups: emerging, expanding, contracting or non-expanding/contracting. Repertoire overlap between patients was measured with Morisita's overlap index. TCRdb reanalyzed the raw reads on its own, using fastp at Q25 for trimming and MiXCR for clone calling, and kept in-frame beta chains. When rows share a CDR3 protein, they turn into one entry using the most common DNA and genes. The V and J calls and clone size are TCRdb's, not the authors'. The sample table contains a few hundred distinct CDR3 sequences; only one count was recorded for around 8% of them. More than 40% of the sample belongs to the ten largest clones.

By sample share, this clonotype is large (0.1 to 1%). What antigen it recognizes has not been identified. Within one base of it there is no much larger clone, and no base qualities were kept. Using a BD FACSAria II cell sorter, four subsets defined by PD-1 and/or TIGIT were sorted out of live CD3+CD8+TCRalphabeta+ cells. Circulating CD8 T cells were sorted into four subsets by PD-1 and TIGIT expression to characterize their relevance to anti-PD-1 therapy response. For every sorted CD8 T-cell subset, sequencing covered both the TCR alpha and the TCR beta chains. Peripheral blood was drawn before the first anti-PD-1 injection and after two and four injections. PBMCs were immediately isolated by Ficoll gradient centrifugation. Until use, PBMCs were cryopreserved in liquid nitrogen in RPMI containing around 19% FCS and around 9.6% DMSO. After thawing, PBMCs were stained with a viability dye plus antibodies against CD3, CD8alpha, TCRalphabeta, PD-1 and TIGIT. The RNeasy Kit was used to extract total RNA, and all samples had a RIN greater than 7.

V sheds 1 base and J sheds 2 bases, leaving 12 bases between their ends. The germline V gene gives CDR1 as SNHLY and CDR2 as FYNNEI. Reading from cysteine to phenylalanine, the CDR3 counts 15 amino acids. Only CDR3 DNA is held: 45 bases, read in frame from base 1. The sample in question was CD8+ T cells from PBMCs, obtained at baseline or after one month of anti-PD-1 therapy (not recorded which). The source of this sequence is a human donor with melanoma. The V and J segments used are TRBV2 and TRBJ2-7, with no confidently assigned D gene. This receptor has the CDR3 CASSEEGRMAYEQYF. In nucleotide form, the sequence is TGTGCCAGCAGTGAAGAGGGCCGCATGGCCTACGAGCAGTACTTC.